A single sample gave rise to the 24 T cell receptor beta chains below, sequenced in a study of cytomegalovirus exposure and HLA in healthy donors (dated by TCRdb to about 2017). Libraries were prepared through the immunoSEQ multiplex PCR assay. The multiplex PCR relied on a mix of 60 forward primers for TCR Vbeta segments and 13 reverse primers for TCR Jbeta segments. In TCRdb, the immuneACCESS table is reduced to in-frame sequences with V and J assigned. These tables do not hold every clone; where another copy was compared, an unresolved V gene accounts for under half, and the others remain unexplained. The sample table lists some 180,000 clones, roughly 82% of them with a count of one. Roughly 1.4% of the sample comes from the top ten. The sequencing sample was made of PBMCs. These receptors were taken from a man aged 40-49 years in good health and CMV-seronegative.

V is TRBV5-6 and J is TRBJ2-1; 10 bases fit TRBD2. V was clipped by 2 bases and J by 1 base; unmatched bases: 3. The CDR3 spans 16 residues. The germline V gene encodes CDR1 SGHDT and CDR2 YYEEEE. CDR3 sequence (DNA): TGTGCCAGCAGCTTCGGACTAGCGGAATCCTACAATGAGCAGTTCTTC. Translated: CASSFGLAESYNEQFF.

Notes on this clone: Other DNA sequences in this sample translate to the same CDR3. The J gene is TRBJ2-3, the V gene TRBV18, with D uncertain. Germline V gene lookup returns CDR1 KGHSH and CDR2 LQKENI. The CDR3 runs 13 residues. V was pared by 1 base and J by 1 base, with 3 bases between. The CDR3 spells CASSPRRTDTQYF. CDR3 bases: TGTGCCAGCTCACCACGGCGCACAGATACGCAGTATTTT.

The chain links TRBV18 to TRBJ1-4; D possibly corresponds to TRBD1 (5 bases). Trimming left V 3 bases short and J 6 bases short, with 17 bases between. CDR1 is KGHSH, CDR2 LQKENI, per germline. The CDR3 runs 16 residues. The CDR3: CASSPLGEQYDEKLFF. The CDR3 nucleotides are TGTGCCAGCTCACCCCTAGGGGAACAGTACGATGAAAAACTGTTTTTT. The variable domain in full, completed from reference TRBV18 and TRBJ1-4, reads NAGVMQNPRHLVRRRGQEARLRCSPMKGHSHVYWYRQLPEEGLKFMVYLQKENIIDESGMPKERFSAEFPKEGPSILRIQQVVRGDSAAYFCASSPLGEQYDEKLFFGSGTQLSVL.

This CDR3 is CASSRSDGLEAFF. Here the CDR3 DNA reads TGTGCCAGCAGCCGTAGCGACGGACTTGAAGCTTTCTTT. The rearrangement joins TRBV7-9 to TRBJ1-1; D unclear. V was cut by 5 bases and J by 7 bases, with 14 bases left in between. The CDR3 has 13 amino acids. Looked up from germline, CDR1 is SEHNR and CDR2 is FQNEAQ (reference sequence). Looking up the rest from reference TRBV7-9 and TRBJ1-1 gives the full variable domain: DTGVSQNPRHKITKRGQNVTFRCDPISEHNRLYWYRQTLGQGPEFLTYFQNEAQLEKSRLLSDRFSAERPKGSFSTLEIQRTEQGDSAMYLCASSRSDGLEAFFGQGTRLTVV.

This clone was counted a single time. Compared with germline, one end of the junction differs, possibly owing to a read error. The V gene is TRBV7-9, the J gene TRBJ1-2, with TRBD1 identical over 12 bases. The CDR3 spans 18 residues. In germline, CDR1 is SEHNR, CDR2 FQNEAQ (reference sequence). The CDR3 DNA reads TGTTCCAGCTCTTTCTACCGGGACAGGGGGCGCGGGTTATATGGCTACACCTTC. This encodes CSSSFYRDRGRGLYGYTF.

As DNA, the CDR3 is TGTGCCAGCAGCCGGACAGGGGACGAAAAACTGTTTTTT. This codes for CASSRTGDEKLFF. V and J are TRBV7-9 and TRBJ1-4; 9 bases fit TRBD1. CDR3 length equals 13 residues. The ends lost 5 bases at V and 8 bases at J; junction bases unmatched: 3. The germline gives CDR1 SEHNR, CDR2 FQNEAQ (reference sequence).

This clone was observed a handful of times. The chain has TRBV30 and TRBJ2-7, with D possibly being TRBD1 (5 bases). The CDR3 runs 13 residues. Germline V CDR1 and CDR2: GTSNPN, SVGIG (reference sequence). V lost 0 bases and J lost 1, with 7 bases in between. DNA of the CDR3: TGTGCCTGGAGTGTGGGGCTATCCTACGAGCAGTACTTC. Its translation is CAWSVGLSYEQYF.

This chain uses TRBV6-5 with TRBJ1-1; perhaps TRBD1 as D (6 bases). Germline-derived CDR1 and CDR2 are MNHEY and SVGAGI. Trimming took 7 bases from V and 1 from J, leaving 13 bases between them. The CDR3 totals 14 residues. The CDR3 DNA sequence: TGTGCCAGCACCCGAGGGGGGGGGAACACTGAAGCTTTCTTT. This sequence encodes CASTRGGGNTEAFF.

This chain joins TRBV7-2 and TRBJ2-7; TRBD1 matches 10 bases. The CDR3 loop spans 14 amino acids. From germline, CDR1 is SGHTA and CDR2 FQGNSA. V was pared by 4 bases and J by 3 bases, with 3 bases of the junction left unmatched. CDR3 in amino acids: CASSSRDRGYEQYF. The DNA for the CDR3 is TGTGCCAGCAGCTCCCGGGACAGGGGCTACGAGCAGTACTTC.

The chain couples TRBV7-2 to TRBJ2-2; D remains ambiguous. Germline V lookup: CDR1 SGHTA, CDR2 FQGNSA. The CDR3 sequence is 13 residues long. Between the trimmed V and J ends, which lost 4 bases and 7 bases, there was a span of 10 bases. The chain's CDR3 is CASSSRSNGELFF. The CDR3 region has the DNA TGTGCCAGCAGCTCCAGGTCCAACGGGGAGCTGTTTTTT.

J is TRBJ1-3 and V is TRBV6-6; TRBD1 agrees at 7 bases. Per germline, CDR1 MNHNY and CDR2 SVGAGI (reference sequence). The CDR3 totals 16 residues. Trimming removed 7 bases from V and 0 bases from J; junction bases left unmatched: 9. Here the CDR3 DNA reads TGTGCCAGCACCTATGAGACAGGGTCCTCTGGAAACACCATATATTTT. Protein sequence: CASTYETGSSGNTIYF.

The chain couples TRBV6-6 to TRBJ1-1; D is unresolved. Trimming cost V 7 bases and J 5 bases, with 20 bases left between them. The CDR3 has 15 residues. Looked up from germline, CDR1 is MNHNY and CDR2 is SVGAGI (reference sequence). DNA for the CDR3: TGTGCCAGCAACCCAATCGGGAGGAGAGGTACTGAAGCTTTCTTT. Its translation: CASNPIGRRGTEAFF.

The chain uses TRBV29-1 and TRBJ1-1, with D possibly being TRBD1 (5 bases). The CDR3 sequence is 13 residues long. Germline CDR1 and CDR2: SQVTM and ANQGSEA. The ends were cut back, 4 bases at V and 2 bases at J, with 11 bases in the middle. DNA of the CDR3: TGCAGCGTTGTAAGGGGAACCAACACTGAAGCTTTCTTT. Its protein product is CSVVRGTNTEAFF.

Points on this clone: Other nucleotide sequences from this sample produce the same CDR3. DNA for the CDR3: TGTGCCAGCAGTTTAGGCCAGCCCCAGCATTTT. Its protein is CASSLGQPQHF. The J gene is TRBJ1-5, the V gene TRBV28; unclear D gene. This CDR3 region has 11 residues. Per germline, CDR1 MDHEN and CDR2 SYDVKM. V gave up 2 bases and J gave up 7 bases, with 3 bases separating them.

This clone was seen only a few times. V is TRBV27 and J is TRBJ2-7; 7 bases match TRBD1. Trimming cost V 7 bases and J 6 bases; bases outside gene matches: 15. The CDR3 extends over 15 amino acids. The germline V gene has CDR1 MNHEY and CDR2 SMNVEV (reference sequence). The chain's CDR3 is CASTGLRGPSGEQYF. In DNA, the CDR3 is TGTGCCAGCACGGGCCTAAGGGGGCCAAGCGGCGAGCAGTACTTC.

This rearrangement joins TRBV28 to TRBJ2-7, with D perhaps matching TRBD2 (6 bases). Germline-derived CDR1 and CDR2 are MDHEN and SYDVKM. Trimming removed 10 bases at V and 5 bases at J, with 12 bases between. This CDR3 has 11 residues. CDR3 coding DNA: TGTGCCAACGGGGGAAAAAACGAGCAGTACTTC. As protein: CANGGKNEQYF.

The chain carries TRBV28 and TRBJ2-7; D is perhaps TRBD1 (6 bases). There are 13 residues in the CDR3. Germline CDR1 reads MDHEN; CDR2 reads SYDVKM. With 7 bases removed from V and 2 bases from J, the gap between germline ends came to 12 bases. The chain's CDR3 is CASTGQLPYEQYF. The CDR3 coding sequence is TGTGCCAGCACCGGACAGTTGCCCTACGAGCAGTACTTC.

The chain joins TRBV25-1 to TRBJ2-7; D ambiguous. Trimming shortened V by 4 bases and J by 6 bases, and 16 bases separated the two germline ends. The CDR3 has 14 amino acids. The germline gives CDR1 MGHDK, CDR2 SYGVNS. This CDR3 is CASSVGVGLGEQYF. CDR3 bases: TGTGCCAGCAGTGTAGGAGTGGGTTTGGGCGAGCAGTACTTC.

In nucleotides, the CDR3 is TGTGCCAGCTCACAACTAGCGGGTTCGGCCAATGAGCAGTTCTTC. This sequence encodes CASSQLAGSANEQFF. The rearrangement links TRBV18 to TRBJ2-1, with 9 bases aligning to TRBD2. The CDR3 runs 15 residues. Per the germline V gene, CDR1 is KGHSH and CDR2 is LQKENI. J gave up 6 bases and V 4 bases, and 7 bases lay outside the gene matches. The full variable domain, its missing parts supplied by reference TRBV18 and TRBJ2-1, is NAGVMQNPRHLVRRRGQEARLRCSPMKGHSHVYWYRQLPEEGLKFMVYLQKENIIDESGMPKERFSAEFPKEGPSILRIQQVVRGDSAAYFCASSQLAGSANEQFFGPGTRLTVL.

J is TRBJ2-1 and V is TRBV5-4; 12 bases match TRBD2. The CDR3 consists of 19 residues. Unmatched junction bases numbered 7, after V lost 0 bases and J lost 0 bases. Germline V lookup: CDR1 SGHNT, CDR2 YYREEE (reference sequence). The CDR3 nucleotides are TGTGCCAGCAGCTTGGGATACCTAGCGGGGGGGATCTCCTACAATGAGCAGTTCTTC. Its translation: CASSLGYLAGGISYNEQFF.

This sequence joins TRBV2 and TRBJ2-1; the match to TRBD1 covers 9 bases. The V segment lost 10 bases and the J segment 9 bases; nucleotides outside the gene matches: 10. The CDR3 has 13 residues. CDR1 SNHLY and CDR2 FYNNEI come from the germline V gene. The CDR3 DNA follows: TGTGCCACTCTCGAGGACAGGGGTACTGAGCAGTTCTTC. Protein sequence: CATLEDRGTEQFF.

The chain has TRBV28 and TRBJ1-4, with no clear D. The CDR3 has 15 residues. In germline, CDR1 is MDHEN, CDR2 SYDVKM. V lost 7 bases, J lost 0 bases, and 12 bases lay in between. The CDR3 region has the DNA TGTGCCAGCATCCCGGGAGTTTCAACTAATGAAAAACTGTTTTTT. It yields the protein CASIPGVSTNEKLFF.

This clone was seen a handful of times. The CDR3 bases are TGCGCCAGCAGCTCCGCCGGGACTAGCAATGAGCAGTTCTTC. Amino acids: CASSSAGTSNEQFF. V gene TRBV5-1 combines with J gene TRBJ2-1; 8 bases map to TRBD2. Germline-derived CDR1 and CDR2 are SGHRS and YFSETQ. CDR3 length: 14 residues. The ends lost 3 bases at V and 6 bases at J; junction bases unmatched: 5.

The chain is built from TRBV5-1 and TRBJ2-7; D gene uncertain. The germline gives CDR1 SGHRS, CDR2 YFSETQ. Trimming removed 0 bases from V and 2 bases from J, with 6 bases in between. The CDR3 runs 13 residues. The CDR3 nucleotides are TGCGCCAGCAGCTTGGCCCCTCCCTACGAGCAGTACTTC. It encodes CASSLAPPYEQYF. The full variable domain, its missing parts supplied by reference TRBV5-1 and TRBJ2-7, is KAGVTQTPRYLIKTRGQQVTLSCSPISGHRSVSWYQQTPGQGLQFLFEYFSETQRNKGNFPGRFSGRQFSNSRSEMNVSTLELGDSALYLCASSLAPPYEQYFGPGTRLTVT.